This TCR beta chain was obtained from a study of T cells in Graves' hyperthyroidism and ophthalmopathy. This CDR3 region has 15 residues. V gave up 2 bases and J gave up 3 bases; unmatched junction bases: 8. CDR1 and CDR2 from the germline V gene are SQVTM and ANQGSEA. This clonotype came up a few times. Its antigen is not identified. Uncontrolled infection, other autoimmune disease, pregnancy and lactation each barred patients from inclusion. A sample of blood taken at first hyperthyroidism diagnosis preceded any ophthalmopathy symptoms. PBMCs were sourced from less than 12 ml fresh peripheral blood. General study findings and limits: In simple terms, a model built on 13 V-J features told ophthalmopathy apart from stable hyperthyroidism.

RNA transcripts served as the template for amplifying TCR beta CDR3 regions. Primed by the HTBI set, a first-round RT-PCR was run on the TCR CDR3. One entry per CDR3 protein results from TCRdb running MiXCR on the multiplex PCR reads. The table shows 690,000 or so distinct CDR3 sequences, with about 17% occurring only once. The sample comprised blood. This sequence joins TRBV29-1 and TRBJ2-7; 9 positions match TRBD1. The TCR sequence derives from a woman aged 50 to 60 with Graves' hyperthyroidism that later progressed to Graves' ophthalmopathy. In DNA, the CDR3 is TGCAGCGTTGAAAGGGGGGACAGGGACAACTACGAGCAGTACTTC. Amino acids: CSVERGDRDNYEQYF.